The 15 T cell receptor beta chains given below trace back to one sample, sequenced in a study of OX40 agonist ivuxolimab in advanced cancers. TCRdb's copy holds only in-frame clones and misses some; the assay was immunoSEQ multiplex PCR. Altogether tens of thousands of clones are present, around nine tenths being singletons, with the ten largest covering roughly 2.9%. The material was CD4+ or CD8+ T cells sorted from blood, obtained in a trial of the OX40 agonist ivuxolimab. All receptors come from an adult with an advanced solid tumor such as melanoma, head and neck, liver or kidney cancer.

This clone appeared a single time. This chain connects TRBV19 to TRBJ2-1; D assignment may be TRBD1 or TRBD2 (5 bases each). Trimming cost V 4 bases and J 5 bases, with 18 bases left between them. The germline CDR1 and CDR2 sequences are LNHDA and SQIVND (reference sequence). This CDR3 region has 16 residues. The CDR3 DNA follows: TGTGCCAGTAGTAGACAAGGGACGGAGGTTCACAATGAGCAGTTCTTC. Translation: CASSRQGTEVHNEQFF.

V is TRBV5-1 and J is TRBJ2-7; TRBD2 is a possible D gene (5 bases). Per the germline V gene, CDR1 is SGHRS and CDR2 is YFSETQ. V lost 6 bases and J lost 2, with 12 bases in between. The CDR3 is 13 residues long. Written as DNA, the CDR3 is TGCGCCAGCAAGCTACCCGGGGCCTACGAGCAGTACTTC. Protein product: CASKLPGAYEQYF.

This chain uses TRBV21-1 with TRBJ1-5; TRBD1, the table's D call, lacks a check against the DNA. TRBV21-1 is flagged as a pseudogene. The CDR3 has 19 amino acids. DNA of the CDR3: TGTGCCAGCAGCTACAAGGGACAGGGGTCCACCGGGAGCAATCAGCCCCAGCATTTT. This codes for CASSYKGQGSTGSNQPQHF.

This clone was counted a few times. The chain joins TRBV30 to TRBJ1-1, with D unresolved. Looked up from germline, CDR1 is GTSNPN and CDR2 is SVGIG (reference sequence). The CDR3 consists of 13 residues. V was cut by 1 base and J by 0 bases, with 6 bases left in between. CDR3 in amino acids: CAWSGQLNTEAFF. Here the CDR3 DNA reads TGTGCCTGGAGTGGTCAGCTGAACACTGAAGCTTTCTTT.

This clone was recorded a few times. The chain recombines TRBV11-2 with TRBJ1-2; 9 bases fit TRBD1. Losses at the gene ends were 5 bases for V and 8 bases for J; bases not matched to a gene: 6. The length of the CDR3 is 13 residues. Germline V lookup: CDR1 SGHAT, CDR2 FQNNGV. The CDR3 reads CASSTRQGGGYTF. Here the CDR3 DNA reads TGTGCCAGCAGCACGCGACAGGGGGGCGGCTACACCTTC.

The V gene is TRBV9, the J gene TRBJ2-1; 7 bases map to TRBD1. With 4 bases clipped from V and 8 bases from J, the junction kept 12 bases outside the gene matches. This CDR3 comprises 15 residues. Germline V gene lookup returns CDR1 SGDLS and CDR2 YYNGEE. The CDR3 protein is CASSLRFRQGDEQFF. The CDR3 DNA sequence: TGTGCCAGCAGCTTACGATTCCGACAGGGTGATGAGCAGTTCTTC.

Written as DNA, the CDR3 is TGTGCCAGCAGCCGGGCCGGGACTAGCGGATCCACAGATACGCAGTATTTT. The encoded protein is CASSRAGTSGSTDTQYF. The chain employs TRBV7-9 and TRBJ2-3; 11 nucleotides agree with TRBD2. The CDR3 sequence is 17 residues long. V was pared by 5 bases and J by 2 bases, with 9 bases of the junction left unmatched. Germline V lookup: CDR1 SEHNR, CDR2 FQNEAQ (reference sequence).

DNA for the CDR3: TGTGCCAGCAGCCAAGGGTACAATCAGAACAATGAGCAGTTCTTC. Its protein product is CASSQGYNQNNEQFF. The genes are TRBV4-2 and TRBJ2-1; no definite D call. Trimming stripped 1 base from V and 5 bases from J, with 12 bases between. This CDR3 is built from 15 residues. Germline-derived CDR1 and CDR2 are LGHNA and YNFKEQ.

The chain recombines TRBV27 with TRBJ1-6; D is undetermined. The germline CDR1 and CDR2 sequences are MNHEY and SMNVEV (reference sequence). V was pared by 4 bases and J by 12 bases, with 10 bases between. There are 12 residues in the CDR3. The CDR3 region is CASSSREEPLHF. As DNA, the CDR3 is TGTGCCAGCAGTTCGCGGGAGGAACCCCTCCACTTT.

The chain employs TRBV18 and TRBJ2-5, with D maybe TRBD2 (5 bases). Per germline, CDR1 KGHSH and CDR2 LQKENI. Trimming pared 0 bases from V and 3 bases from J, leaving 11 bases between. This CDR3 region has 15 residues. This chain's CDR3 is CASSPPDSNKETQYF. CDR3 coding DNA: TGTGCCAGCTCACCACCGGACTCCAATAAAGAGACCCAGTACTTC.

The rearrangement joins TRBV19 to TRBJ2-5; no reliable D call. CDR3 length equals 15 residues. V shed 5 bases and J shed 2 bases, with 15 bases lying between them. Per germline, CDR1 LNHDA and CDR2 SQIVND (reference sequence). CDR3 in amino acids: CASSFTSRAQETQYF. The CDR3 DNA is TGTGCCAGTAGTTTCACTTCCCGGGCGCAAGAGACCCAGTACTTC.

The chain joins TRBV19 to TRBJ2-3, with a possible D match to TRBD1 (6 bases). Germline loops: CDR1 LNHDA, CDR2 SQIVND (reference sequence). Between the trimmed V and J ends, which lost 8 bases and 0 bases, there was a span of 15 bases. The CDR3 covers 15 residues. Here the CDR3 reads CASHPRGTSTDTQYF. The CDR3 nucleotides read TGTGCCAGTCACCCGAGGGGGACCAGCACAGATACGCAGTATTTT.

V and J are TRBV29-1 and TRBJ2-2; possibly TRBD1 for D (5 bases). The CDR3 totals 14 residues. Trimming stripped 6 bases from V and 0 bases from J, with 11 bases between. In germline, CDR1 is SQVTM, CDR2 ANQGSEA. CDR3 in DNA: TGCAGCGTGGGATCGACAGCGAACACCGGGGAGCTGTTTTTT. Translating gives CSVGSTANTGELFF.

The V and J genes are TRBV11-2 and TRBJ2-7; D is undetermined. This CDR3 spans 15 amino acids. V shed 1 base and J shed 0 bases, with 10 bases lying between them. CDR1 and CDR2 (germline): SGHAT, FQNNGV. The CDR3 DNA follows: TGTGCCAGCAGCTTAGCACGGACCCCCTCCTACGAGCAGTACTTC. Translating gives CASSLARTPSYEQYF. Variable domain in full (rest from reference TRBV11-2 and TRBJ2-7): EAGVAQSPRYKIIEKRQSVAFWCNPISGHATLYWYQQILGQGPKLLIQFQNNGVVDDSQLPKDRFSAERLKGVDSTLKIQPAKLEDSAVYLCASSLARTPSYEQYFGPGTRLTVT.

This chain connects TRBV10-3 to TRBJ2-3, with no clear D. V gave up 3 bases and J gave up 2 bases, with 6 bases separating them. CDR3 length: 13 residues. Looked up from germline, CDR1 is ENHRY and CDR2 is SYGVKD. The CDR3 spells CAISDDPTDTQYF. CDR3 nucleotide sequence: TGTGCCATCAGTGACGACCCCACAGATACGCAGTATTTT.